These 9 T cell receptor beta chains share one sample of origin, sequenced in a study of blood T cell repertoires in COVID-19. Here immunoSEQ multiplex PCR was the method, and the copy in TCRdb shows in-frame clones only, minus some. The repertoire holds roughly 150,000 clones, with about four fifths as singletons. Sample: peripheral blood. The receptors shown here come from a man between 70 and 80 years old with active or convalescent COVID-19.

This clone has a handful of counts. The chain recombines TRBV10-3 with TRBJ1-1; TRBD1 might be the D (6 bases). The CDR3 runs 15 residues. The germline V and J ends were trimmed by 0 bases and 4 bases, with 12 bases remaining between them. Germline V gene lookup returns CDR1 ENHRY and CDR2 SYGVKD. CDR3: CAISESTGTGTEAFF. CDR3 bases: TGTGCCATCAGTGAGTCCACAGGGACGGGCACTGAAGCTTTCTTT.

The gene calls are TRBV9 and TRBJ1-2; TRBD1 is a possible D gene (6 bases). V gave up 3 bases and J gave up 0 bases, with 15 bases separating them. The length of the CDR3 is 16 residues. Germline CDR1 SGDLS, CDR2 YYNGEE. CDR3 loop: CASSARDTEANYGYTF. Here the CDR3 DNA reads TGTGCCAGCAGCGCCAGGGACACCGAGGCTAACTATGGCTACACCTTC.

The chain is built from TRBV5-6 and TRBJ2-7, with D possibly matching TRBD1 (6 bases). The CDR3 length is 16 residues. V lost 5 bases and J 3 bases, leaving 21 bases between the germline ends. Germline V gene data show CDR1 as SGHDT and CDR2 as YYEEEE. The CDR3 is CASRPTGAGAIYEQYF. The CDR3, as DNA: TGTGCCAGCAGGCCTACTGGGGCAGGGGCTATCTACGAGCAGTACTTC.

The rearrangement joins TRBV3-1 (or the pseudogene TRBV3-2) to TRBJ1-3; D might be TRBD1 (6 bases). Between the trimmed V and J ends, which lost 5 bases and 4 bases, there was a span of 15 bases. The CDR3 contains 15 residues. CDR1 and CDR2 from the germline V gene are LGHDT and YNNKEL (reference sequence). The CDR3 is CASSSPGGFGNTIYF. Written as DNA, the CDR3 is TGTGCCAGCAGCTCCCCGGGGGGCTTCGGAAACACCATATATTTT.

The chain couples TRBV19 to TRBJ2-5; the match to TRBD2 covers 7 bases. The CDR3 consists of 16 residues. The germline V gene encodes CDR1 LNHDA and CDR2 SQIVND (reference sequence). V was pared by 4 bases and J by 5 bases, with 13 bases of the junction left unmatched. CDR3: CASSTSGAGARETQYF. The CDR3 DNA reads TGTGCCAGTAGTACCTCCGGGGCGGGAGCGAGGGAGACCCAGTACTTC.

This clone was detected ten times or more. The chain is built from TRBV2 and TRBJ2-7, with 8 bases fitting TRBD2. Trimming took 3 bases from V and 3 from J; bases not matched to a gene: 7. The CDR3 loop spans 15 amino acids. Germline values: CDR1 SNHLY, CDR2 FYNNEI. The CDR3 region has the DNA TGTGCCAGCAGTGAGGGCTCCGGGAGGGACTACGAGCAGTACTTC. As protein: CASSEGSGRDYEQYF.

The table lists this clone with a few counts. DNA for the CDR3: TGTGCCAGCAGCCCCAGCACAGGGACTCCGGGGGGAGCTTTCTTT. It codes for CASSPSTGTPGGAFF. This chain joins TRBV6-2 or TRBV6-3 and TRBJ1-1; possible D gene TRBD1, 6 bases. Germline-derived CDR1 and CDR2 are MNHEY and SVGEGT. V was cut by 6 bases and J by 10 bases, with 24 bases left in between. This CDR3 contains 15 residues.

The chain combines TRBV3-1 (or the pseudogene TRBV3-2) with TRBJ1-1; 8 bases map to TRBD1. The germline gives CDR1 LGHDT, CDR2 YNNKEL (reference sequence). The CDR3 runs to 15 residues. With 3 bases clipped from V and 3 bases from J, the junction kept 6 bases outside the gene matches. CDR3 bases: TGTGCCAGCAGCCACAGGGGGCGATTGGACACTGAAGCTTTCTTT. It encodes CASSHRGRLDTEAFF.

This clone was seen repeatedly, ten times or more. V usage is TRBV20-1 and J usage is TRBJ2-7, with unresolved D. CDR3 length: 11 amino acids. CDR1 is DFQATT, CDR2 SNEGSKA, per germline (reference sequence). The germline V and J ends were trimmed by 3 bases and 1 base, with 4 bases remaining between them. CDR3 coding DNA: TGCAGTGCTAGTCTTTCCTACGAGCAGTACTTC. It codes for CSASLSYEQYF.